This T cell receptor beta chain was identified during a study of shared clonotypes between healthy human individuals. Donors were Caucasian adults residing in Nashville, Tennessee, USA. About this clone: Its antigen is as yet unknown.

V lost 4 bases to trimming and J lost 5 bases; unmatched junction nucleotides: 3. Germline assignment: CDR1 KGHSH and CDR2 LQKENI. The CDR3 length is 13 residues. Study-wide results and limits: The authors expected sequencing depth to affect clonotype sharing among donors.

Assay execution proceeded at the deep level. The assay was immunoSEQ multiplex PCR, and TCRdb's table has in-frame clones only and misses some. The data show approximately 2,000,000 clones, 80% to 95% seen once. The V call is TRBV18, the J call TRBJ2-5; 8 bases agree with TRBD2. Sequencing used naive CD4+ T cells from PBMCs. The subset was: CD45RA+ positively selected. The receptor was isolated from a man between 18 and 35 years old in good health. Some clones in this sample may be carry-over from other donors' samples. DNA for the CDR3: TGTGCCAGCTCACACCGGGAGGGGGAGACCCAGTACTTC. Residues: CASSHREGETQYF.